A selection of T cell receptor beta chains follows, all from one sample in a study of shared clonotypes between healthy human individuals. Repertoires were generated with immunoSEQ multiplex PCR, while TCRdb's copy carries only in-frame clones and drops some. The sample holds 450,000 to 500,000 clones, approximately 78% seen once. Sequenced: PBMCs. The receptors originated from a woman between 40 and 55 years old in good health. Some clones in this sample may be carry-over from other donors' samples. Each CDR3 is given with its conserved first and last residue. Fields, in order: J gene, V gene, D gene, clone size, CDR3 DNA, CDR3 protein. D genes are given only for firm matches. Size values are once, few and many counts, or a class for expanded clones, and some rows have none.

TRBJ2-3	TRBV7-8	-	-	TGTGCCAGCAGCTTACTGGGGGCGCTGGGGGATACGCAGTATTTT	CASSLLGALGDTQYF
TRBJ1-2	TRBV30	-	-	TGTGCCTGGAGGGCCGGGGGGGCAGCTAACTATGGCTACACCTTC	CAWRAGGAANYGYTF
TRBJ2-3	TRBV4-2	TRBD2	-	TGTGCCAGCAGCCAGGCTTCTTCCGGGAGGCCAGGCACAGATACGCGGTATTTT	CASSQASSGRPGTDTRYF
TRBJ2-1	TRBV10-3	-	-	TGTGCCATCAGTGCGACAGGGCTTAGCGGGTATTACAATGAGCAGTTCTTC	CAISATGLSGYYNEQFF
TRBJ1-1	TRBV18	-	-	TGTGCCAGCTCACCTCGTCGAGTAGGGACACAGAACACTGAAGCTTTCTTT	CASSPRRVGTQNTEAFF
TRBJ2-5	TRBV4-3	-	-	TGCGCCAGCAGTCGTAACAGGGGGAGGGTGGACCAAGAGACCCAGTACTTC	CASSRNRGRVDQETQYF
TRBJ1-2	TRBV28	-	-	TGTGCCAGCAGTTTAGCGGGGGCACGAAACTATGGCTACACCTTC	CASSLAGARNYGYTF
TRBJ1-1	TRBV11-2	-	-	TGTGCCAGCAGCTCCTTCGGACAGATGAACACTGAAGCTTTCTTT	CASSSFGQMNTEAFF
TRBJ1-2	TRBV28	TRBD1	-	TGTGCCAGCAGTTTCCCGGCCAGGGGGGACTATGGCTACACCTTC	CASSFPARGDYGYTF
TRBJ1-1	TRBV16	-	-	TGTGCCAGCAGCCAATACGCTCGGATGAACACTGAAGCTTTCTTT	CASSQYARMNTEAFF
TRBJ2-2	TRBV28	-	-	TGTGCCAGCAGTTTTACTCTTCTATACACCGGGGAGCTGTTTTTT	CASSFTLLYTGELFF
TRBJ2-7	TRBV6-1	-	-	TGTGCCACTTCGACAGGCCTCGAGCAGTACTTC	CATSTGLEQYF
TRBJ2-7	TRBV5-1	-	-	TGCGCCAGCAGCTTGGACGGAAGCTCCTACGAGCAGTACTTC	CASSLDGSSYEQYF
TRBJ2-7	TRBV19	TRBD1	once	TGTGCCAGTAGTCAAGACAGGGTGGGCGAGCAGTACTTC	CASSQDRVGEQYF
TRBJ2-7	TRBV9	-	-	TGTGCCAGCAGCGTAGGCTGGGGTGCCGAGCAGTACTTC	CASSVGWGAEQYF
TRBJ2-7	TRBV28	-	-	TGTGCCAGCAGTTTAGTTCCAGACACCTACGAGCAGTACTTC	CASSLVPDTYEQYF
TRBJ2-3	TRBV11-3	-	-	TGTGCCAGCAGCCGCCGTGGCACAGATACGCAGTATTTT	CASSRRGTDTQYF
TRBJ2-7	TRBV19	TRBD1	-	TGTGCCAGTCACCCCGGGGGACAGGGCTACGAGCAGTACTTC	CASHPGGQGYEQYF
TRBJ2-7	TRBV6-5	-	-	TGTGCCAGCCGCGGCGCAGCCTACGAGCAGTACTTC	CASRGAAYEQYF
TRBJ2-7	TRBV7-9	-	-	TGTGCCAGCAGCTTACCCCTGGGCGAGCAGTACTTC	CASSLPLGEQYF
TRBJ2-6	TRBV28	-	-	TGTGCCAGCAGTTTATATGGTGTAGCGCCAGGGGCCAACGTCCTGACTTTC	CASSLYGVAPGANVLTF
TRBJ1-1	TRBV7-3	-	-	TGTGCCAGCAGCTTAACGCCCGCAGTAGTGAACACTGAAGCTTTCTTT	CASSLTPAVVNTEAFF
TRBJ2-5	TRBV29-1	TRBD2	many	TGCAGCGTTGGAGGACTAGCGGGACAAGAGACCCAGTACTTC	CSVGGLAGQETQYF
TRBJ2-3	TRBV9	TRBD2	-	TGTGCCAGCAGCGTCGTCAGCGGGGCTACAGATACGCAGTATTTT	CASSVVSGATDTQYF
TRBJ2-1	TRBV28	TRBD2	many	TGTGCCAGCAGTAGCGGGAGTGAGAATGAGCAGTTCTTC	CASSSGSENEQFF
TRBJ2-1	TRBV10-2	TRBD2	-	TGCGCCAGCAGTGAGGGGACTAGCACCTACAATGAGCAGTTCTTC	CASSEGTSTYNEQFF
TRBJ2-1	TRBV9	TRBD2	-	TGTGCCAGCAGCGTAGATACTAGCGGGAGCCATGAGCAGTTCTTC	CASSVDTSGSHEQFF
TRBJ2-7	TRBV11-2	-	-	TGTGCCAGCAGCCAAGCCTACGAGCAGTACTTC	CASSQAYEQYF
TRBJ2-1	TRBV2	-	-	TGTGCCAGCCACCGGGACCGATCCTACAATGAGCAGTTCTTC	CASHRDRSYNEQFF
TRBJ1-2	TRBV7-2	TRBD1	-	TGTGCCAGCAGCCCCTATCGGACAGGGGACTATGGCTACACCTTC	CASSPYRTGDYGYTF
TRBJ2-3	TRBV6-5	-	-	TGTGCCAGCAGTTTCGTTGGGGGCACAGATACGCAGTATTTT	CASSFVGGTDTQYF
TRBJ2-5	TRBV19	-	-	TGTGCCAGTAGTCGCAGGGAAGGAGCCTACGAGACCCAGTACTTC	CASSRREGAYETQYF
TRBJ2-5	TRBV27	-	-	TGTGCCAGCAGTTTATTTTGGGGATTGGAAGAGACCCAGTACTTC	CASSLFWGLEETQYF
TRBJ2-5	TRBV5-1	-	-	TGCGCCAGCAGCTTGCTGGGGGGGCGTGGGGAGACCCAGTACTTC	CASSLLGGRGETQYF
TRBJ2-3	TRBV7-3	TRBD2	-	TGTGCCAGCAGCTTAGGGTCGGGAGGAGGCACAGATACGCAGTATTTT	CASSLGSGGGTDTQYF
TRBJ2-6	TRBV7-2	-	-	TGTGCCAGCAGCAAGCCGAGCAGACGACAAAGTCGGGCCAACGTCCTGACTTTC	CASSKPSRRQSRANVLTF
TRBJ1-4	TRBV27	-	-	TGTGCCAGCAGAGACAGAAATGAAAAACTGTTTTTT	CASRDRNEKLFF